This TCR beta chain stems from a study of cytomegalovirus exposure and HLA in healthy donors. Study-wide results and caveats: Among TCR beta chains, those listed as cytomegalovirus-associated numbered over 150. Another analysis was done later, and it associated 17,000 or so TCR beta sequences with HLA alleles at 0.05 false discovery rate. For most TCR beta V segments, an earlier analysis put the productive rate at about 90% or about 30% of the time.

On this clone: Its cognate antigen is unknown.

This CDR3 spans 14 amino acids. Looked up from germline, CDR1 is KGHSH and CDR2 is LQKENI. J was trimmed by 2 bases and V by 3 bases; bases with no gene match: 4. Researchers ran the PCR with 60 Vbeta and 13 Jbeta primers. Profiled with immunoSEQ multiplex PCR; TCRdb holds only in-frame clones, not every one. Here the sample spans approximately 160,000 clones, about 82% being singletons. The specimen was PBMCs. The V call is TRBV18, the J call TRBJ2-7; 7 bases are a match to TRBD2. This clonotype was sampled from a young woman in good health and CMV-seronegative. The CDR3 sequence is CASSPSSGTYEQYF. In DNA form, the CDR3 reads TGTGCCAGCTCACCCTCTAGCGGAACCTACGAGCAGTACTTC.